The T cell receptor beta chain described here comes from a study of OX40 agonist ivuxolimab in advanced cancers. Notes on the study in general: The specificity for antigen of the expanded peripheral T cells was not determined.

The protocol was immunoSEQ multiplex PCR, while the TCRdb copy is restricted to in-frame clones and leaves out a portion. The table shows tens of thousands of clones, with approximately 88% occurring only once. Details on this clone: Its cognate antigen is unknown.

Germline loops: CDR1 SGHRS, CDR2 YFSETQ. Trimming took 3 bases from V and 2 from J; bases not matched to a gene: 14. This CDR3 region has 18 residues. Sequencing was performed on CD4+ or CD8+ T cells sorted from blood, taken in a trial of the OX40 agonist ivuxolimab. The chain joins TRBV5-1 to TRBJ2-1; 7 bases match TRBD2. The clonotype comes from an adult with an advanced solid tumor such as melanoma, head and neck, liver or kidney cancer. CDR3 in DNA: TGCGCCAGCAGCTCGCCTGTTTCCGCGGGAGCCCCCTACAATGAGCAGTTCTTC. Its protein product is CASSSPVSAGAPYNEQFF.